The entry that follows covers one T cell receptor beta chain sequence. Its target is not known. The germline V gene has CDR1 LGHNA and CDR2 YSLEER. Trimming left V 4 bases short and J 1 base short, with 13 bases between. The CDR3 is 15 residues long. The CDR3 regions of TCR beta were amplified from RNA transcripts. Researchers ran a first-round RT-PCR on the TCR CDR3 using the HTBI primer set. MiXCR was run by TCRdb on the multiplex PCR reads, yielding one entry per CDR3 protein. The top ten hold about 7.8% of the sample, which has about 540,000 distinct CDR3 sequences, around 42% seen once. The record originates from a study of T cells in Graves' hyperthyroidism and ophthalmopathy. Notes on the study in general: Separation of ophthalmopathy from stable hyperthyroidism was achieved by a 13 V-J model. Clonotypes that were expanded in thyroid above 0.001 mostly appeared in blood too.

When ophthalmopathy did not progress within 18 months, Graves' hyperthyroidism was considered stable. Diagnoses used clinical symptoms, serum thyroxine and TRAb, thyroid ultrasound and orbital computed tomography. The chain combines TRBV4-3 with TRBJ1-1; D is unclear. The sequenced sample consisted of peripheral blood or thyroid tissue (not recorded which). The TCR comes from a young woman with Graves' hyperthyroidism. CDR3 sequence (DNA): TGCGCCAGCAGCCGGTTACGGGGTCAGAACACTGAAGCTTTCTTT. It specifies CASSRLRGQNTEAFF.